Sequencing of this TCR beta chain was carried out in a study of blood T cell repertoires in COVID-19. Study background: There were acute and convalescent COVID-19 samples, and they came from the United States, Italy and Spain.

Cohort assignment relied on participant-reported clinical history. The method was immunoSEQ multiplex PCR; TCRdb's version includes in-frame clones alone and lacks a portion of them. Of roughly 200,000 clones in the sample, 85% were seen once. The sequenced sample was PBMCs or T cells enriched from blood (not recorded which). The TCR sequence derives from a man aged 35-49 years who had recovered from COVID-19.

The DNA for the CDR3 is TGTGCCAGCAGTATACGGACTAGCGGGAGAACCGGGGAGCTGTTTTTT. This sequence encodes CASSIRTSGRTGELFF. The chain combines TRBV28 with TRBJ2-2; 13 bases are shared with TRBD2. V shed 5 bases and J 5 bases; nucleotides not matched to a gene: 5. The CDR3 has 16 residues. The germline gives CDR1 MDHEN, CDR2 SYDVKM.